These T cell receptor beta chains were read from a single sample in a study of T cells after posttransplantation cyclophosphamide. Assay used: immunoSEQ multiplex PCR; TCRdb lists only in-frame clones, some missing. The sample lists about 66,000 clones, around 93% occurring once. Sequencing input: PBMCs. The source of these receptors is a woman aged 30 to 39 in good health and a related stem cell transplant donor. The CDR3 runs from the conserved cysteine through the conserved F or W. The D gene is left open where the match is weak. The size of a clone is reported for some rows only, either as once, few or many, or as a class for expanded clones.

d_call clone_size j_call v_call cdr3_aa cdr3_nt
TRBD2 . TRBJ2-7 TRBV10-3 CAIMGSGGAAYEQYF TGTGCCATCATGGGAAGCGGGGGGGCTGCCTACGAGCAGTACTTC
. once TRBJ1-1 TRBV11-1 CASSFGIEAFF TGTGCCAGCAGCTTCGGCATAGAAGCTTTCTTT
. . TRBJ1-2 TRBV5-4 CASSLEGDGGDYGYTF TGTGCCAGCAGCTTGGAGGGGGACGGAGGAGACTATGGCTACACCTTC
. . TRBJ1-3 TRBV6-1 CASSITWPPRNTIYF TGTGCCAGCAGTATTACCTGGCCCCCACGGAACACCATATATTTT
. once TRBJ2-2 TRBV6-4 CASSEAGEDLELFF TGTGCCAGCAGTGAAGCAGGGGAGGATCTGGAGCTGTTTTTT
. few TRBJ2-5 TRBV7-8 CASSARRLQETQYF TGTGCCAGCAGCGCCCGAAGGTTACAAGAGACCCAGTACTTC
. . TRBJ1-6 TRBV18 CASSPVTSSYNSPLHF TGTGCCAGCTCACCAGTGACCAGCTCCTATAATTCACCCCTCCACTTT
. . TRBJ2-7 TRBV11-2 CASSSPGSGRRKQYF TGTGCCAGCAGCTCCCCTGGATCAGGCCGAAGAAAGCAGTACTTC
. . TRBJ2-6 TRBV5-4 CASSLRTGGVNSGANVLTF TGTGCCAGCAGCCTCCGGACTGGGGGTGTAAACTCTGGGGCCAACGTCCTGACTTTC
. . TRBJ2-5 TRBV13 CASSSTRDETQYF TGTGCCAGCAGCTCGACTAGAGACGAGACCCAGTACTTC
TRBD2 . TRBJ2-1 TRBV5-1 CASSMRGGDDEQFF TGCGCCAGCAGCATGCGGGGGGGCGACGATGAGCAGTTCTTC
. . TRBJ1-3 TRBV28 CATLEAGAGNTIYF TGTGCCACCCTAGAGGCGGGGGCTGGAAACACCATATATTTT
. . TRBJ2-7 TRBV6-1 CASSNSYEQYF TGTGCCAGTTCGAACTCCTACGAGCAGTACTTC
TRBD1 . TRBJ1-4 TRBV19 CASNLGQGYEKLFF TGTGCCAGTAATTTGGGACAGGGGTATGAAAAACTGTTTTTT
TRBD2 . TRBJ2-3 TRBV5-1 CASSRTSGGAGDTQYF TGCGCCAGCAGCCGGACTAGCGGGGGGGCAGGAGATACGCAGTATTTT
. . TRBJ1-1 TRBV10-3 CAISESAGINTEAFF TGTGCCATCAGTGAGTCGGCGGGGATCAACACTGAAGCTTTCTTT
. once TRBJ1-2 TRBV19 CASRFGVRSYTF TGTGCCAGTAGGTTTGGGGTTAGAAGCTACACCTTC
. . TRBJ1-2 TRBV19 CASSPRGSQSQRGYTF TGTGCCAGTAGTCCCCGGGGGTCTCAGAGCCAGCGGGGCTACACCTTC
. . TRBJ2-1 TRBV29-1 CSVKGGGLSYNEQFF TGCAGCGTCAAAGGGGGGGGTCTCTCCTACAATGAGCAGTTCTTC
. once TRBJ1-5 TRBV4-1 CASSQGGIPQHF TGCGCCAGCAGCCAGGGGGGCATCCCCCAGCATTTT
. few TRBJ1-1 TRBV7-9 CASSLTTNTEAFF TGTGCCAGCAGCTTAACAACGAACACTGAAGCTTTCTTT
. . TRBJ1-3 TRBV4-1 CASSPGPNSGNTIYF TGCGCCAGCAGCCCCGGACCGAACTCTGGAAACACCATATATTTT
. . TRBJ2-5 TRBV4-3 CASSQGIGLAAWETQYF TGCGCCAGCAGCCAAGGGATAGGGCTAGCAGCGTGGGAGACCCAGTACTTC
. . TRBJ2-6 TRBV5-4 CASSPAGASVLTF TGTGCCAGCAGCCCGGCAGGGGCATCCGTCCTGACTTTC
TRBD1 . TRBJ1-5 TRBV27 CASSRHRGDQPQHF TGTGCCAGCAGCCGACACAGGGGCGATCAGCCCCAGCATTTT
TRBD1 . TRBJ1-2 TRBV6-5 CASRTGQGQNGYTF TGTGCCAGCAGGACCGGACAGGGGCAAAACGGCTACACCTTC
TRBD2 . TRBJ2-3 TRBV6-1 CASRRLAGTTDTQYF TGTGCCAGCAGAAGGCTAGCGGGGACCACAGATACGCAGTATTTT
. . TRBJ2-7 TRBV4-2 CASSQVLGGEQYF TGTGCCAGCAGCCAAGTATTAGGCGGCGAGCAGTACTTC
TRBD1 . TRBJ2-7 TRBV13 CASSFNTGGVPYEQYF TGTGCCAGCAGCTTCAACACAGGGGGCGTACCGTACGAGCAGTACTTC
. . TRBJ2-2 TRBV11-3 CASSRTPRISNTGELFF TGTGCCAGCAGCCGTACCCCTCGAATATCGAACACCGGGGAGCTGTTTTTT
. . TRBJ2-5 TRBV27 CASSLWGETQYF TGTGCCAGCAGTTTATGGGGAGAGACCCAGTACTTC
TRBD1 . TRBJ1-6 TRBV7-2 CASSLEGASYNSPLHF TGTGCCAGCAGCTTAGAGGGGGCCTCCTATAATTCACCCCTCCACTTT
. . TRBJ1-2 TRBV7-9 CASSPPLGSGYTF TGTGCCAGCAGCCCCCCCCTTGGGTCGGGCTACACCTTC
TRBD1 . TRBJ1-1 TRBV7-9 CASSAAGGITEAFF TGTGCCAGCAGCGCGGCAGGGGGCATCACTGAAGCTTTCTTT
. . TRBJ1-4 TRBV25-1 CASSETGTNEKLFF TGTGCCAGCAGTGAAACAGGGACTAATGAAAAACTGTTTTTT
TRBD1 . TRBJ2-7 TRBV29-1 CSGGQPPYEQYF TGCAGCGGGGGACAGCCCCCCTACGAGCAGTACTTC
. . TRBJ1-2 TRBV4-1 CASSQVLRSYGYTF TGCGCCAGCAGCCAAGTTCTCAGGTCCTATGGCTACACCTTC
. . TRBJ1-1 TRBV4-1 CASSPQGNTEAFF TGCGCCAGCAGCCCTCAGGGGAACACTGAAGCTTTCTTT
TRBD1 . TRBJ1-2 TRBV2 CASRPTGGAPRLGYTF TGTGCCAGCAGGCCAACAGGGGGCGCGCCCCGGTTGGGCTACACCTTC
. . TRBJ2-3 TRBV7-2 CASSFTDTQYF TGTGCCAGCAGCTTCACAGATACGCAGTATTTT